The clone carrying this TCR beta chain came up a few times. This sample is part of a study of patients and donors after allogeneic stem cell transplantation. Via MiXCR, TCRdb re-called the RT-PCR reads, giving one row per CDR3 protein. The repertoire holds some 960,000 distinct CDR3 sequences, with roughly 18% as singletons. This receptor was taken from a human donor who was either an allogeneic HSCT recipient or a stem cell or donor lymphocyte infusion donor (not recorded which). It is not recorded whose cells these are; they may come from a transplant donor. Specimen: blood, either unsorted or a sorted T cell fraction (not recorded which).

CDR3 loop: CASSQDLGDTEAFF. The CDR3 DNA is TGTGCCAGCAGCCAAGATTTAGGGGACACTGAAGCTTTCTTT. This rearrangement joins TRBV3-1 to TRBJ1-1, with D perhaps TRBD1 (5 bases). Germline V gene data show CDR1 as LGHDT and CDR2 as YNNKEL (reference sequence). V shed 0 bases and J shed 3 bases, with 8 bases lying between them. The CDR3 sequence is 14 residues long.